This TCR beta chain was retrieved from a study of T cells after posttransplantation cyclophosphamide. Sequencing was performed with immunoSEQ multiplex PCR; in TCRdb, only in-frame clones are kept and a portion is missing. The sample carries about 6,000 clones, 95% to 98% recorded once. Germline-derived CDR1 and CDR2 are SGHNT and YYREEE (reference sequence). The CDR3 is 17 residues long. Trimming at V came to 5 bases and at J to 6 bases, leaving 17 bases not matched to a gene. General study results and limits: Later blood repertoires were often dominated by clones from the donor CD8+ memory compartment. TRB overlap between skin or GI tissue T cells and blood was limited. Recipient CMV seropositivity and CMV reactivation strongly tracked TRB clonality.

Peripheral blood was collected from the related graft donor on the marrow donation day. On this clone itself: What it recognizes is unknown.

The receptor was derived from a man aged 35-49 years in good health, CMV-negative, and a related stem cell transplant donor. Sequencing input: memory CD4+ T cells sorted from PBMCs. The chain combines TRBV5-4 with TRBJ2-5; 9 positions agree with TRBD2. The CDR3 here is CASSILEGGRAGKTQYF. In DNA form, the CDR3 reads TGTGCCAGCAGTATTTTAGAGGGCGGGAGGGCCGGGAAGACCCAGTACTTC.